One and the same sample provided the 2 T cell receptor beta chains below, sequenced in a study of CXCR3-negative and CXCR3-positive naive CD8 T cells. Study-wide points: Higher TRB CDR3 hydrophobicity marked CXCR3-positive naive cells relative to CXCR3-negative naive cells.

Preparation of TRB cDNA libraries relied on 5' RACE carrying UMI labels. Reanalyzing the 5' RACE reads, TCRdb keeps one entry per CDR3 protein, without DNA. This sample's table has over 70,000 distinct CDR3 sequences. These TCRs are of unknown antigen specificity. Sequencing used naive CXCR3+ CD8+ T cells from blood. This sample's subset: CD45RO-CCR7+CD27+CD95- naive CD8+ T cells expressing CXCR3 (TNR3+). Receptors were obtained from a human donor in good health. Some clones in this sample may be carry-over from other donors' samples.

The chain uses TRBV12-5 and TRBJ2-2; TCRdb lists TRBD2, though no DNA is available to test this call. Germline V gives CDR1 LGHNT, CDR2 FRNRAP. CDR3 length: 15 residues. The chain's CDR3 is CASAQGAEYTGELFF.

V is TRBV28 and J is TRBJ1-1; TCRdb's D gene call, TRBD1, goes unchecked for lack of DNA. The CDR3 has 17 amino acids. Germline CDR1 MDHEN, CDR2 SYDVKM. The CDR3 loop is CASSLLLGGQGIAEAFF.